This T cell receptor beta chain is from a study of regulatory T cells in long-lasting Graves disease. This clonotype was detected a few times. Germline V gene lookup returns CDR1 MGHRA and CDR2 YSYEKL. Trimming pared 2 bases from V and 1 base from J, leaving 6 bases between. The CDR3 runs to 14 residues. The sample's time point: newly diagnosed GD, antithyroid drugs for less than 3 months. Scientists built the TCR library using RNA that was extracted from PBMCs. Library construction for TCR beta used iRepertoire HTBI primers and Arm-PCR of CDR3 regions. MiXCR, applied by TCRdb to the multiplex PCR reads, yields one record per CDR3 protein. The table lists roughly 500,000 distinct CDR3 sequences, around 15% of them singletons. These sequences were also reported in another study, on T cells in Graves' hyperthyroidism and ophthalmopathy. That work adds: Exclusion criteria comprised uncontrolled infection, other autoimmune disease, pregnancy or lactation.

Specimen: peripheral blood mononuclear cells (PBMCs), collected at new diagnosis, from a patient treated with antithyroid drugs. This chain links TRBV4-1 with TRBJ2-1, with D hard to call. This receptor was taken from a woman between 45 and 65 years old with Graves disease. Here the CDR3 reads CASSQPVSYNEQFF. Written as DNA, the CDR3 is TGCGCCAGCAGCCAACCGGTTTCCTACAATGAGCAGTTCTTC.